The 23 T cell receptor beta chains given below trace back to one sample, sequenced in a study of CD8 T cells in Susac syndrome. Reverse transcription used about 0.45 to 1 ug RNA and random hexamers. MiXCR, run by TCRdb on the immunoSEQ multiplex PCR reads, gives a single entry per CDR3 protein. The data show about 180,000 distinct CDR3 sequences, approximately 94% seen once. The sample consisted of CD4+ T cells from PBMCs. Receptors were obtained from a human donor with Susac syndrome.

This chain connects TRBV6-2 or TRBV6-3 to TRBJ2-1; 7 bases align to TRBD2. The ends lost 6 bases at V and 9 bases at J; junction bases unmatched: 17. Germline V gene sequence: CDR1 MNHEY, CDR2 SVGEGT. The CDR3 consists of 16 residues. CDR3 residues: CASRTTSGTPVLEQFF. Here the CDR3 DNA reads TGTGCCAGCAGGACGACAAGCGGGACCCCAGTACTTGAGCAGTTCTTC.

This rearrangement joins TRBV30 to TRBJ2-3; 8 nucleotides line up with TRBD1. There are 14 residues in the CDR3. V was clipped by 3 bases and J by 0 bases; unmatched bases: 2. CDR1 is GTSNPN and CDR2 is SVGIG in the germline V gene (reference sequence). The CDR3 nucleotides are TGTGCCTGGAGCAGGGGGCCCAGCACAGATACGCAGTATTTT. Amino acid sequence: CAWSRGPSTDTQYF.

J is TRBJ2-7 and V is TRBV20-1; tentative D call: TRBD1 (6 bases). V was clipped by 6 bases and J by 3 bases, with 12 bases between them. This CDR3 contains 12 residues. Germline CDR1 and CDR2: DFQATT and SNEGSKA (reference sequence). This chain's CDR3 is CSAPGTFYEQYF. The CDR3, as DNA: TGCAGTGCCCCGGGGACATTCTACGAGCAGTACTTC.

The rearrangement links TRBV12-3 or TRBV12-4 to TRBJ1-2; unclear D gene. The CDR3 runs to 12 residues. With 0 bases removed from V and 6 bases from J, the gap between germline ends came to 5 bases. The CDR3 protein is CASSLAGNGYTF. CDR3 sequence (DNA): TGTGCCAGCAGTTTAGCAGGCAATGGCTACACCTTC.

The rearrangement links TRBV7-9 to TRBJ2-1, with 12 bases that match TRBD2. The CDR3 sequence is 14 residues long. Germline V CDR1 and CDR2: SEHNR, FQNEAQ (reference sequence). Trimming took 6 bases from V and 5 from J; bases not matched to a gene: 2. The CDR3 loop reads CASRGLAGHNEQFF. CDR3 nucleotide sequence: TGTGCCAGCAGAGGACTAGCGGGGCACAATGAGCAGTTCTTC.

V gene TRBV4-1 combines with J gene TRBJ2-1; maybe TRBD2 (5 bases). V was clipped by 3 bases and J by 7 bases, with 13 bases between them. The CDR3 is 14 amino acids. Germline V gives CDR1 MGHRA, CDR2 YSYEKL. DNA of the CDR3: TGCGCCAGCAGCCACGGGCGGGTCGGTAATGAGCAGTTCTTC. It codes for CASSHGRVGNEQFF.

The V call is TRBV20-1, the J call TRBJ2-3; D not resolved. V dropped 0 bases and J dropped 1 base, with 8 bases sitting between them. Germline loops: CDR1 DFQATT, CDR2 SNEGSKA (reference sequence). The CDR3 consists of 14 residues. The CDR3 loop is CSARDPSGTDTQYF. CDR3 nucleotides: TGCAGTGCTAGAGACCCTTCTGGCACAGATACGCAGTATTTT.

V usage is TRBV2 and J usage is TRBJ1-6; D might be TRBD1 (6 bases). CDR1 is SNHLY, CDR2 FYNNEI, per germline. CDR3 size: 13 residues. The V end was cut by 6 bases, the J end by 7 bases, with 10 bases between. The CDR3 region has the DNA TGTGCCAGCAGCGGACAGTTAAATTCACCCCTCCACTTT. Protein product: CASSGQLNSPLHF.

The rearrangement links TRBV6-5 to TRBJ1-2, with 7 nucleotides matching TRBD1. Trimming at V came to 6 bases and at J to 2 bases, leaving 0 bases not matched to a gene. Germline CDR1 is MNHEY and CDR2 is SVGAGI. The CDR3 spans 12 residues. CDR3 nucleotide sequence: TGTGCCAGCAGGACAGGGAACTATGGCTACACCTTC. This sequence encodes CASRTGNYGYTF.

This sequence joins TRBV2 and TRBJ2-3; D remains unclear. Per germline, CDR1 SNHLY and CDR2 FYNNEI. This CDR3 has 13 amino acids. V lost 7 bases, J lost 4 bases, and 12 bases lay in between. Here the CDR3 reads CASKSEGPDTQYF. The CDR3 coding sequence is TGTGCCAGCAAGTCGGAAGGGCCAGATACGCAGTATTTT.

This chain joins TRBV24-1 and TRBJ2-1; TRBD2 is a possible D gene (5 bases). This CDR3 is built from 13 residues. The germline V and J ends were trimmed by 5 bases and 10 bases, with 14 bases remaining between them. CDR1 is KGHDR, CDR2 SFDVKD, per germline. The CDR3 DNA reads as TGTGCCACCAGTGTTGGAGGTTTCGGAGAGCAGTTCTTC. Its protein product is CATSVGGFGEQFF.

The chain recombines TRBV29-1 with TRBJ2-7; 7 positions agree with TRBD1. Germline-derived CDR1 and CDR2 are SQVTM and ANQGSEA. The CDR3 spans 13 residues. After removal of 5 bases from V and 0 bases from J, the junction contained 4 bases not matched to a gene. CDR3 protein: CSVNPGGSYEQYF. As DNA, the CDR3 is TGCAGCGTTAATCCAGGGGGCTCCTACGAGCAGTACTTC.

CDR3 amino acids: CASSTSFGTQYF. As DNA, the CDR3 is TGTGCCAGCAGCACCTCGTTTGGGACCCAGTACTTC. The chain has TRBV7-2 and TRBJ2-5; D is undetermined. V was pared by 5 bases and J by 7 bases, with 11 bases between. From germline, CDR1 is SGHTA and CDR2 FQGNSA. The CDR3 length is 12 residues.

V gene TRBV9 combines with J gene TRBJ2-5; D unresolved. V was trimmed by 0 bases and J by 7 bases, leaving 13 bases between them. This CDR3 has 14 residues. Germline V lookup: CDR1 SGDLS, CDR2 YYNGEE. CDR3 nucleotide sequence: TGTGCCAGCAGCGTAGAGGAGTTATTTGGGACCCAGTACTTC. Protein product: CASSVEELFGTQYF.

The DNA for the CDR3 is TGTGCCAGCAGACTACAGGGGGCAGGAGGCTACACCTTC. It specifies CASRLQGAGGYTF. This chain uses TRBV6-5 with TRBJ1-2; 9 bases agree with TRBD1. The CDR3 is 13 residues long. Germline V gene sequence: CDR1 MNHEY, CDR2 SVGAGI. V was clipped by 6 bases and J by 8 bases; unmatched bases: 7.

CDR3 residues: CASSILMGTASYEQYF. CDR3 nucleotides: TGTGCCAGTAGTATCCTCATGGGGACGGCCTCCTACGAGCAGTACTTC. The V gene is TRBV19, the J gene TRBJ2-7, with D possibly called TRBD1 or TRBD2 (5 bases each). The CDR3 is made up of 16 amino acids. V lost 3 bases and J lost 0, with 15 bases in between. Germline V gene sequence: CDR1 LNHDA, CDR2 SQIVND (reference sequence).

The CDR3 region has the DNA TGTGCCAGCAGCCAGATTCGACTAGCGGGGGGAAATGAGCAGTTCTTC. Its translation is CASSQIRLAGGNEQFF. J is TRBJ2-1 and V is TRBV3-1; 13 nucleotides line up with TRBD2. From germline, CDR1 is LGHDT and CDR2 YNNKEL (reference sequence). This CDR3 is built from 16 residues. Losses at the gene ends were 3 bases for V and 7 bases for J; bases not matched to a gene: 6.

This clonotype has just a few counts. CDR3 coding DNA: TGTGCCAGCAGCTTGAGGACAGACCAAGAGACCCAGTACTTC. As protein: CASSLRTDQETQYF. The rearrangement links TRBV5-4 to TRBJ2-5, with D perhaps matching TRBD1 (6 bases). Germline assignment: CDR1 SGHNT and CDR2 YYREEE (reference sequence). The V gene lost 1 base and the J gene lost 0 bases, with 7 bases spanning the gap. The CDR3 is made up of 14 amino acids.

The chain carries TRBV6-6 and TRBJ2-5; the D is unclear. The CDR3 is 13 amino acids. V was clipped by 0 bases and J by 3 bases, with 5 bases between them. Per the germline V gene, CDR1 is MNHNY and CDR2 is SVGAGI (reference sequence). The CDR3 here is CASSYSGKETQYF. Written as DNA, the CDR3 is TGTGCCAGCAGTTACTCTGGAAAAGAGACCCAGTACTTC.

The rearrangement joins TRBV29-1 to TRBJ2-2; 7 nucleotides align to TRBD1. CDR1 SQVTM and CDR2 ANQGSEA come from the germline V gene. J lost 2 bases, V lost 3 bases, and 3 bases had no gene match. The CDR3 consists of 14 residues. CDR3 sequence: CSVDGTANTGELFF. The CDR3 DNA follows: TGCAGCGTTGATGGGACAGCAAACACCGGGGAGCTGTTTTTT.

This clonotype was seen just once. V and J are TRBV15 and TRBJ2-2; 9 bases match TRBD2. After removal of 0 bases from V and 4 bases from J, the junction contained 3 bases not matched to a gene. Germline values: CDR1 LNHNV, CDR2 YYDKDF (reference sequence). The CDR3 runs 16 residues. The CDR3 loop reads CATSREAGGSTGELFF. The CDR3 DNA sequence: TGTGCCACCAGCAGAGAGGCGGGAGGGAGCACCGGGGAGCTGTTTTTT.

This clonotype was observed once. The chain carries TRBV18 and TRBJ2-7; 9 bases map to TRBD2. V was pared by 5 bases and J by 2 bases, with 7 bases of the junction left unmatched. Germline V gene data show CDR1 as KGHSH and CDR2 as LQKENI. This CDR3 is built from 15 residues. The CDR3 DNA reads TGTGCCAGCTCAGTAAGCGGGGGGTCCACCTACGAGCAGTACTTC. This encodes CASSVSGGSTYEQYF.

The V and J genes are TRBV5-4 and TRBJ2-1, with 7 bases identical to TRBD2. CDR1 SGHNT and CDR2 YYREEE come from the germline V gene (reference sequence). This CDR3 comprises 15 residues. With V trimmed by 3 bases and J by 3 bases, 6 bases remained unmatched. The chain's CDR3 is CASSWGLPNYNEQFF. CDR3 sequence (DNA): TGTGCCAGCAGCTGGGGACTACCCAACTACAATGAGCAGTTCTTC.